The rows below give T cell receptor beta chains drawn from one sample of a study of neoadjuvant anti-PD-1 for oral cavity cancer. Profiling relied on immunoSEQ multiplex PCR, and the TCRdb table lists in-frame clones only, not all of them. The data hold approximately 9,500 clones, with just over 65% observed a single time. The sample here was PBMCs, taken after nivolumab (anti-PD-1) treatment. These receptors all come from a person between 35 and 79 years old with oral cavity squamous cell carcinoma. The CDR3 runs from the conserved cysteine through the conserved F or W. A D gene is named only where the DNA matches it firmly. Some rows mark clone size as missing; the rest say once, few, many or name a class of expanded clone.

TRBV5-1	few	.	TRBJ1-2	TGCGCCAGCAGCGAACGACAGGCCACTAACTATGGCTACACCTTC	CASSERQATNYGYTF
TRBV18	.	.	TRBJ2-5	TGTGCCAGCTCCCCGCAAGAGACCCAGTACTTC	CASSPQETQYF
TRBV6-4	.	.	TRBJ2-6	TGTGCCAGCAGTGACCCACAGGGCCTCCTCCCAGGGGCCAACGTCCTGACTTTC	CASSDPQGLLPGANVLTF
TRBV4-1	.	.	TRBJ2-5	TGCGCCAGCAGCCAAGAGGGACGGGGGTACCAAGAGACCCAGTACTTC	CASSQEGRGYQETQYF
TRBV10-3	.	.	TRBJ2-1	TGTGCCCAGGGGGAGGGGGTCTACAATGAGCAGTTCTTC	CAQGEGVYNEQFF
TRBV6-1	.	TRBD1	TRBJ1-3	TGTGCCAGCAGTACCGGGACAGCTGGAAACACCATATATTTT	CASSTGTAGNTIYF
TRBV4-2	.	.	TRBJ2-7	TGTGCCAGCAGCCAAGAGTTCGGTACCTACGAGCAGTACTTC	CASSQEFGTYEQYF
TRBV5-1	few	TRBD1	TRBJ1-1	TGCGCCAGCAGCTTGGCCAACAGGGGGAATCTGTTCACTGAAGCTTTCTTT	CASSLANRGNLFTEAFF
TRBV19	.	TRBD2	TRBJ2-3	TGTGCCAGTAGTATTAGCGGGGCAACAGATACGCAGTATTTT	CASSISGATDTQYF
TRBV28	.	.	TRBJ1-2	TGTGCCAGCAGGGACCCTAGGAGGAGGTTCTATGGCTACACCTTC	CASRDPRRRFYGYTF
TRBV11-2	.	TRBD2	TRBJ2-5	TGTGCCAGCAGCTTAGAGGGGACTAGCGGGGCCTCTCGGGGGGAGACCCAGTACTTC	CASSLEGTSGASRGETQYF
TRBV27	once	TRBD2	TRBJ2-3	TGTGCCAGCAGAAAAGGGACTAGCCTCACCCCCACAGATACGCAGTATTTT	CASRKGTSLTPTDTQYF
TRBV19	.	TRBD2	TRBJ2-7	TGTGCCAGTAGCCCTGGGACTAGCGGGTATTCCTACGAGCAGTACTTC	CASSPGTSGYSYEQYF
TRBV27	.	.	TRBJ1-4	TGTGCCAGCAGTGGCAAAAGGGGGGATCTCTTGTTTTTT	CASSGKRGDLLFF
TRBV9	.	.	TRBJ1-3	TGTGCCAGCAGCGTATTCTCTCTCTCTGGAAACACCATATATTTT	CASSVFSLSGNTIYF
TRBV11-2	.	.	TRBJ2-1	TGTGCCAGCAGCTTAGCGGGGCAGGTCGGTGAGCAGTTCTTC	CASSLAGQVGEQFF
TRBV7-9	few	.	TRBJ1-2	TGTGCCAGCAGCTTAGCACAGGGCTGGGGCTACACCTTC	CASSLAQGWGYTF
TRBV29-1	.	.	TRBJ1-5	TGCAGCGTCACACAGGAGAACAATCAGCCCCAGCATTTT	CSVTQENNQPQHF